This T cell receptor (beta chain) was captured by sequencing in a study of CD8 T cells in Susac syndrome. This clonotype was seen only a few times. The germline V gene encodes CDR1 MGHRA and CDR2 YSYEKL. The V gene lost 4 bases and the J gene lost 3 bases, with 14 bases spanning the gap. This CDR3 contains 15 residues. An amount of RNA that ranged from roughly 0.45 to 1 ug was reverse transcribed with random hexamers. The method of amplification for TCR beta CDR3 was immunoSEQ multiplex PCR, covering 54 Vbeta and 13 Jbeta. Each CDR3 protein gets one entry after TCRdb re-called the immunoSEQ multiplex PCR reads with MiXCR. The data contain tens of thousands of distinct CDR3 sequences, roughly 93% of them singletons. Sequencing of TCR beta, carried out with a high-throughput approach, was applied to CD8+ and CD4+ T cells from the blood. TEMRA cells were FACS-enriched, unlike CD8+ and CD4+ T cells, which were negatively isolated.

The sequencing input was CD8+ T cells from PBMCs. The TCR was taken from a human donor in good health. The chain links TRBV4-1 to TRBJ2-3, with a possible D match to TRBD2 (6 bases). CDR3 sequence: CASSPGVAVTDTQYF. The CDR3 DNA reads as TGCGCCAGCAGCCCCGGGGTAGCGGTTACAGATACGCAGTATTTT.